Listed below are T cell receptor beta chains from one sample, sequenced in a study of T cells in tuberculosis. Sequenced by immunoSEQ multiplex PCR; TCRdb stores in-frame clones only, minus some. The sample has about 34,000 clones; under 95% are singletons. The sample here was PBMCs, taken at tuberculosis diagnosis. The receptors were gathered from an adult with tuberculosis. Both conserved end residues are part of each CDR3. The D gene is left open where the match is weak. A clone size is listed for some rows: how often the clone was seen (once, few, many), or a class if it is expanded.

J gene: TRBJ1-2; V gene: TRBV19; clone size: NA; D gene: NA; CDR3 protein: CASSIVFHGVGHTTYGYTF; CDR3 DNA: TGTGCCAGTAGTATAGTTTTTCATGGGGTGGGACATACCACCTATGGCTACACCTTC
J gene: TRBJ1-1; V gene: TRBV11-2; clone size: NA; D gene: TRBD1; CDR3 protein: CASSPDRGTEAFF; CDR3 DNA: TGTGCCAGCAGCCCGGACAGGGGGACTGAAGCTTTCTTT
J gene: TRBJ2-2; V gene: TRBV28; clone size: NA; D gene: NA; CDR3 protein: CASGGQDVTGELFF; CDR3 DNA: TGTGCCAGCGGAGGTCAGGACGTTACCGGGGAGCTGTTTTTT
J gene: TRBJ2-5; V gene: TRBV11-1; clone size: NA; D gene: NA; CDR3 protein: CASSARGGAETQYF; CDR3 DNA: TGTGCCAGCAGCGCCCGTGGAGGGGCGGAGACCCAGTACTTC
J gene: TRBJ1-5; V gene: TRBV10-2; clone size: NA; D gene: TRBD1; CDR3 protein: CASSGGTGDLGNQPQHF; CDR3 DNA: TGCGCCAGCAGTGGGGGGACAGGCGACCTCGGCAATCAGCCCCAGCATTTT
J gene: TRBJ1-2; V gene: TRBV25-1; clone size: NA; D gene: NA; CDR3 protein: CASSGGQVYGYTF; CDR3 DNA: TGTGCCAGCAGTGGAGGGCAGGTCTATGGCTACACCTTC
J gene: TRBJ1-5; V gene: TRBV21-1; clone size: NA; D gene: NA; CDR3 protein: CASSLKTLRVQGQPQHF; CDR3 DNA: TGTGCCAGCAGCCTCAAGACCCTCAGGGTGCAGGGGCAGCCCCAGCATTTT
J gene: TRBJ1-6; V gene: TRBV28; clone size: NA; D gene: TRBD1; CDR3 protein: CASSHNRDRDKFRNSPLHF; CDR3 DNA: TGTGCCAGCAGTCATAACCGGGACAGGGATAAGTTTAGGAATTCACCCCTCCACTTT
J gene: TRBJ2-1; V gene: TRBV7-2; clone size: NA; D gene: TRBD1; CDR3 protein: CASSPGQGGPKSYNEQFF; CDR3 DNA: TGTGCCAGCAGCCCGGGACAGGGGGGTCCTAAAAGCTACAATGAGCAGTTCTTC
J gene: TRBJ1-6; V gene: TRBV30; clone size: NA; D gene: NA; CDR3 protein: CAWSTIMNSPLHF; CDR3 DNA: TGTGCCTGGAGTACTATAATGAATTCACCCCTCCACTTT
J gene: TRBJ2-7; V gene: TRBV6-5; clone size: NA; D gene: TRBD2; CDR3 protein: CASSSSGGTYEQYF; CDR3 DNA: TGTGCCAGCAGTTCTAGCGGGGGCACCTACGAGCAGTACTTC
J gene: TRBJ1-4; V gene: TRBV20-1; clone size: NA; D gene: NA; CDR3 protein: CSAGDSGKLFF; CDR3 DNA: TGCAGTGCTGGGGACTCTGGAAAACTGTTTTTT
J gene: TRBJ1-5; V gene: TRBV30; clone size: NA; D gene: NA; CDR3 protein: CAWSRGGDQPQHF; CDR3 DNA: TGTGCCTGGAGTCGGGGGGGGGATCAGCCCCAGCATTTT
J gene: TRBJ2-3; V gene: TRBV27; clone size: NA; D gene: TRBD1; CDR3 protein: CASSWEGQGDTDTQYF; CDR3 DNA: TGTGCCAGCAGTTGGGAGGGACAGGGGGACACAGATACGCAGTATTTT
J gene: TRBJ2-1; V gene: TRBV27; clone size: NA; D gene: TRBD2; CDR3 protein: CASSSGLAGLNEQFF; CDR3 DNA: TGTGCCAGCAGTTCGGGACTAGCGGGTCTCAATGAGCAGTTCTTC
J gene: TRBJ2-1; V gene: TRBV9; clone size: NA; D gene: TRBD2; CDR3 protein: CASSTSSGGVYNEQFF; CDR3 DNA: TGTGCCAGCAGCACCAGTAGCGGGGGGGTTTACAATGAGCAGTTCTTC
J gene: TRBJ1-1; V gene: TRBV4-2; clone size: NA; D gene: NA; CDR3 protein: CASSPTMEGLIGFF; CDR3 DNA: TGTGCCAGCAGCCCAACGATGGAGGGTTTAATCGGTTTCTTT
J gene: TRBJ1-5; V gene: TRBV5-8; clone size: NA; D gene: NA; CDR3 protein: CASSFAGAGHF; CDR3 DNA: TGTGCCAGCAGCTTCGCGGGAGCTGGGCATTTT
J gene: TRBJ1-5; V gene: TRBV19; clone size: NA; D gene: TRBD1; CDR3 protein: CASSIGQGVLGNQPQHF; CDR3 DNA: TGTGCCAGTAGTATCGGACAGGGGGTTTTGGGCAATCAGCCCCAGCATTTT
J gene: TRBJ1-6; V gene: TRBV10-3; clone size: NA; D gene: TRBD1; CDR3 protein: CAIGQGGNSPLHF; CDR3 DNA: TGTGCCATCGGGCAGGGGGGTAATTCACCCCTCCACTTT
J gene: TRBJ1-1; V gene: TRBV2; clone size: NA; D gene: NA; CDR3 protein: CASKVGGPNTEAFF; CDR3 DNA: TGTGCCAGCAAGGTGGGGGGGCCGAACACTGAAGCTTTCTTT
J gene: TRBJ2-3; V gene: TRBV6-4; clone size: NA; D gene: TRBD2; CDR3 protein: CASSPGTSADTQYF; CDR3 DNA: TGTGCCAGCAGTCCCGGGACTAGCGCAGATACGCAGTATTTT
J gene: TRBJ1-1; V gene: TRBV6-5; clone size: once; D gene: TRBD1; CDR3 protein: CASSGTGVRLGAFF; CDR3 DNA: TGTGCCAGCAGTGGTACAGGGGTACGCTTAGGGGCTTTCTTT
J gene: TRBJ1-4; V gene: TRBV29-1; clone size: NA; D gene: NA; CDR3 protein: CSVEGSSNEKLFF; CDR3 DNA: TGCAGCGTTGAAGGGAGCAGTAATGAAAAACTGTTTTTT
J gene: TRBJ1-1; V gene: TRBV5-6; clone size: NA; D gene: TRBD1; CDR3 protein: CASSLGGTGEGSNTEAFF; CDR3 DNA: TGTGCCAGCAGCTTGGGGGGGACAGGCGAGGGATCGAACACTGAAGCTTTCTTT
J gene: TRBJ2-2; V gene: TRBV6-6; clone size: NA; D gene: TRBD2; CDR3 protein: CASSYAGDPNTGELFF; CDR3 DNA: TGTGCCAGCAGTTACGCGGGGGATCCGAACACCGGGGAGCTGTTTTTT
J gene: TRBJ2-5; V gene: TRBV11-3; clone size: NA; D gene: TRBD1; CDR3 protein: CASSPSLSDRGKETQYF; CDR3 DNA: TGTGCCAGCAGCCCGTCCCTATCCGACAGGGGAAAAGAGACCCAGTACTTC
J gene: TRBJ1-4; V gene: TRBV19; clone size: few; D gene: NA; CDR3 protein: CASSITIREKLFF; CDR3 DNA: TGTGCCAGTAGTATAACGATCCGGGAAAAACTGTTTTTT
J gene: TRBJ1-5; V gene: TRBV6-1; clone size: NA; D gene: TRBD1; CDR3 protein: CASSDIRGHEWDSNQPQHF; CDR3 DNA: TGTGCCAGCAGTGATATCAGGGGGCACGAATGGGATAGCAATCAGCCCCAGCATTTT
J gene: TRBJ2-2; V gene: TRBV4-2; clone size: NA; D gene: TRBD1; CDR3 protein: CASSQVPRDRGFVELFF; CDR3 DNA: TGTGCCAGCAGCCAAGTACCCCGGGACAGGGGGTTCGTGGAGCTGTTTTTT
J gene: TRBJ2-1; V gene: TRBV30; clone size: NA; D gene: TRBD2; CDR3 protein: CAWSTTSESEQFF; CDR3 DNA: TGTGCCTGGAGCACAACTAGCGAGTCTGAGCAGTTCTTC
J gene: TRBJ1-2; V gene: TRBV18; clone size: once; D gene: TRBD1; CDR3 protein: CASSPGQGVDYGYTF; CDR3 DNA: TGTGCCAGCTCACCAGGACAGGGAGTGGACTATGGCTACACCTTC
J gene: TRBJ2-4; V gene: TRBV7-2; clone size: NA; D gene: NA; CDR3 protein: CASSLDGAKNIQYF; CDR3 DNA: TGTGCCAGCAGCTTAGACGGAGCTAAAAACATTCAGTACTTC
J gene: TRBJ1-5; V gene: TRBV28; clone size: NA; D gene: NA; CDR3 protein: CASSFPRGSNQPQHF; CDR3 DNA: TGTGCCAGCAGTTTCCCCCGGGGTAGCAATCAGCCCCAGCATTTT
J gene: TRBJ1-1; V gene: TRBV28; clone size: once; D gene: NA; CDR3 protein: CASSPRGLGTEAFF; CDR3 DNA: TGTGCCAGCAGCCCTCGCGGCCTCGGCACTGAAGCTTTCTTT
J gene: TRBJ2-7; V gene: TRBV4-3; clone size: NA; D gene: TRBD1; CDR3 protein: CASSQVHGQGLGEQYF; CDR3 DNA: TGCGCCAGCAGCCAAGTCCATGGACAGGGTTTGGGCGAGCAGTACTTC
J gene: TRBJ2-3; V gene: TRBV6-1; clone size: few; D gene: TRBD2; CDR3 protein: CASSETSGGPDTQYF; CDR3 DNA: TGTGCCAGCAGTGAAACTAGCGGGGGGCCAGATACGCAGTATTTT
J gene: TRBJ2-3; V gene: TRBV9; clone size: NA; D gene: TRBD2; CDR3 protein: CASSVALLAGGTDTQYF; CDR3 DNA: TGTGCCAGCAGCGTAGCTCTCCTAGCGGGGGGAACAGATACGCAGTATTTT
J gene: TRBJ2-7; V gene: TRBV6-5; clone size: NA; D gene: NA; CDR3 protein: CASSQRAPYEQYF; CDR3 DNA: TGTGCCAGCTCTCAGCGGGCCCCCTACGAGCAGTACTTC
J gene: TRBJ2-1; V gene: TRBV5-1; clone size: NA; D gene: NA; CDR3 protein: CASSQMEASSYNEQFF; CDR3 DNA: TGCGCCAGCAGCCAAATGGAGGCGAGCTCCTACAATGAGCAGTTCTTC
J gene: TRBJ1-2; V gene: TRBV5-4; clone size: NA; D gene: NA; CDR3 protein: CASSPDPTGSGRNGYTF; CDR3 DNA: TGTGCCAGCAGCCCAGATCCAACTGGGTCGGGTCGGAATGGCTACACCTTC
J gene: TRBJ2-7; V gene: TRBV6-1; clone size: NA; D gene: NA; CDR3 protein: CASRDAGPAYEQYF; CDR3 DNA: TGTGCCAGCAGAGACGCGGGCCCCGCCTACGAGCAGTACTTC
J gene: TRBJ2-5; V gene: TRBV5-5; clone size: once; D gene: TRBD2; CDR3 protein: CASSLAVRTGGARETQYF; CDR3 DNA: TGTGCCAGCAGCTTGGCCGTCAGGACGGGGGGGGCTCGAGAGACCCAGTACTTC
J gene: TRBJ1-5; V gene: TRBV28; clone size: NA; D gene: TRBD1; CDR3 protein: CASSSGTGAPSNQPQHF; CDR3 DNA: TGTGCCAGCAGCTCCGGGACAGGGGCTCCTAGCAATCAGCCCCAGCATTTT
J gene: TRBJ1-5; V gene: TRBV6-6; clone size: NA; D gene: NA; CDR3 protein: CASSYSGTPNQPQHF; CDR3 DNA: TGTGCCAGCAGTTACTCAGGGACACCGAATCAGCCCCAGCATTTT
J gene: TRBJ1-5; V gene: TRBV6-1; clone size: NA; D gene: TRBD1; CDR3 protein: CASRGGQGRNQPQHF; CDR3 DNA: TGTGCCAGCAGGGGGGGACAGGGCCGCAATCAGCCCCAGCATTTT
J gene: TRBJ2-3; V gene: TRBV6-5; clone size: NA; D gene: NA; CDR3 protein: CASRRGPRTDTQYF; CDR3 DNA: TGTGCCAGCAGGCGGGGGCCCCGCACAGATACGCAGTATTTT
J gene: TRBJ1-3; V gene: TRBV11-2; clone size: NA; D gene: NA; CDR3 protein: CASSLSPPGGHSGNTIYF; CDR3 DNA: TGTGCCAGCAGCTTATCGCCCCCCGGGGGGCACTCTGGAAACACCATATATTTT
J gene: TRBJ2-3; V gene: TRBV6-6; clone size: NA; D gene: TRBD2; CDR3 protein: CASSYVAGGKNTQYF; CDR3 DNA: TGTGCCAGCAGTTACGTCGCGGGGGGGAAAAATACGCAGTATTTT
J gene: TRBJ1-1; V gene: TRBV5-1; clone size: NA; D gene: NA; CDR3 protein: CASSPGGAGRLNTEAFF; CDR3 DNA: TGCGCCAGCAGCCCGGGGGGCGCGGGGAGGTTGAACACTGAAGCTTTCTTT